The TCR beta chain described here comes from a study of human T cells and chemical hapten exposure. Study at large: Diagnoses of alopecia areata, totalis or universalis occurred in mostly female patients. Study outcomes and limitations: The number of TCRs above 1 in 1000 frequency did not change after DPC sensitization.

As for time point: patch test 2, 6 weeks after DPC sensitization. Treatment defined: therapeutic diphenylcyclopropenone sensitization with weekly scalp DPC. A note on this clonotype: Its antigen remains unidentified.

Library preparation tagged each individual cDNA molecule with a unique molecular identifier. TCRdb re-called the RACE reads with MiXCR, one entry per CDR3 protein. Counted here are 330,000 or so distinct CDR3 sequences, 6% to 7% occurring once; the ten biggest clones make up around 5.6%. This CDR3 region has 13 residues. The V gene's germline CDR1 is SGHAT and CDR2 FQDESV (reference sequence). Deletions cut 6 bases from V and 4 bases from J, with 12 bases between. This TCR was sampled from a woman between 18 and 29 years old with alopecia areata. Some clones in this sample may be carry-over from other donors' samples. Sample: whole blood, taken in connection with sensitization to the hapten diphenylcyclopropenone (DPC). The chain combines TRBV11-1 with TRBJ2-5; no clear D. The CDR3 nucleotides are TGTGCCAGCAGGTCCGCCTTTCTAGAGACCCAGTACTTC. It codes for CASRSAFLETQYF. The full variable domain, completed using reference TRBV11-1 and TRBJ2-5, is EAEVAQSPRYKITEKSQAVAFWCDPISGHATLYWYRQILGQGPELLVQFQDESVVDDSQLPKDRFSAERLKGVDSTLKIQPAELGDSAMYLCASRSAFLETQYFGPGTRLLVL.